Each of the 6 T cell receptor beta chains below was sequenced from the same sample in a study of Graves' ophthalmopathy and Graves' hyperthyroidism. Researchers took RNA transcripts and amplified TCR beta CDR3 regions from them. Scientists carried out first-round RT-PCR using HTBI primers and then a second-round multiplex PCR. In TCRdb, the multiplex PCR reads were re-called with MiXCR into one record per CDR3 protein. The table records 650,000 to 900,000 distinct CDR3 sequences, 40% of them present only once. The sample consisted of peripheral blood. The receptors derive from an adult man with Graves' ophthalmopathy.

The rearrangement links TRBV25-1 to TRBJ2-1, with 7 bases aligning to TRBD2. V lost 0 bases to trimming and J lost 1 base; unmatched junction nucleotides: 0. CDR3 length equals 15 residues. In germline, CDR1 is MGHDK, CDR2 SYGVNS. CDR3: CASSEYGGSYNEQFF. The CDR3, as DNA: TGTGCCAGCAGTGAATACGGGGGGTCCTACAATGAGCAGTTCTTC. The full variable domain, completed using reference TRBV25-1 and TRBJ2-1, is EADIYQTPRYLVIGTGKKITLECSQTMGHDKMYWYQQDPGMELHLIHYSYGVNSTEKGDLSSESTVSRIRTEHFPLTLESARPSHTSQYLCASSEYGGSYNEQFFGPGTRLTVL.

The chain recombines TRBV20-1 with TRBJ1-1, with D uncertain. CDR1 is DFQATT and CDR2 is SNEGSKA in the germline V gene (reference sequence). Trimming removed 5 bases from V and 1 base from J, with 14 bases in between. CDR3 length: 14 amino acids. In nucleotides, the CDR3 is TGCAGTGCTGCAGACAAGGGCGGGAACACTGAAGCTTTCTTT. Translating gives CSAADKGGNTEAFF.

The genes are TRBV7-2 and TRBJ2-5; 11 bases match TRBD2. This CDR3 comprises 15 residues. Germline V gene data show CDR1 as SGHTA and CDR2 as FQGNSA. Germline trimming cut 6 bases from V and 7 bases from J; bases unmatched to any gene: 10. DNA of the CDR3: TGTGCCAGCAGTTACGGGACTAGCGGTAGAGGGACCCAGTACTTC. It encodes CASSYGTSGRGTQYF.

The chain combines TRBV24-1 with TRBJ1-5; the D gene is possibly TRBD1 (5 bases). V lost 12 bases, J lost 2 bases, and 16 bases lay in between. The CDR3 loop spans 14 amino acids. Germline-derived CDR1 and CDR2 are KGHDR and SFDVKD. The CDR3 here is CAWSTQQGNQPQHF. The CDR3 coding sequence is TGTGCCTGGAGTACCCAACAGGGCAATCAGCCCCAGCATTTT.

This clonotype was seen a few times. The V call is TRBV11-2, the J call TRBJ2-5; D call uncertain. The length of the CDR3 is 11 residues. V dropped 8 bases and J dropped 6 bases, with 10 bases sitting between them. CDR1 is SGHAT, CDR2 FQNNGV, per germline. The CDR3 DNA sequence: TGTGCCAGCTCACCACGGCAGACCCAGTACTTC. Protein sequence: CASSPRQTQYF.

The chain is built from TRBV20-1 and TRBJ2-7; 10 nucleotides agree with TRBD2. Trimming at V came to 3 bases and at J to 0 bases, leaving 8 bases not matched to a gene. Germline CDR1 and CDR2: DFQATT and SNEGSKA (reference sequence). This CDR3 spans 16 amino acids. The CDR3 loop is CSARVMSSGSSYEQYF. Here the CDR3 DNA reads TGCAGTGCTAGGGTAATGTCTAGCGGGAGCTCCTACGAGCAGTACTTC.